This T cell receptor beta chain was sequenced in a study of Ad26.COV2.S vaccination and SARS-CoV-2 variants. Study at large: Into the muscle, Ad26.COV2.S was dosed once or twice, 56 days apart.

Notes on the study in general: A substantial breadth of spike-specific CD8+ and CD4+ T cell responses after vaccination has been reported. The study found higher spike-specific TCR breadth in vaccine than placebo recipients.

From germline, CDR1 is SGHRS and CDR2 YFSETQ. With 3 bases clipped from V and 8 bases from J, the junction kept 4 bases outside the gene matches. The CDR3 covers 12 residues. With respect to this clone: Its antigen remains unknown.

As for treatment: approximately 18 received Ad26.COV2.S at low or high dose, single or two shots; several received placebo; per-sample allocation not given. Repertoires come from day 63 after the first vaccine or placebo injection. The assay was immunoSEQ multiplex PCR, and TCRdb's table has in-frame clones only and misses some. Counted here are around 270,000 clones, roughly 89% occurring once; the ten biggest clones make up about 2.8%. The clonotype originates from a person aged 18-65 years who received the Ad26.COV2.S COVID-19 vaccine or a placebo. The J gene is TRBJ1-2, the V gene TRBV5-1; 7 bases line up with TRBD1. Material: peripheral blood, obtained in a trial of Ad26.COV2.S vaccine versus placebo. The CDR3 region has the DNA TGCGCCAGCAGCTCGAGGGGGCTGGGCTACACCTTC. Protein: CASSSRGLGYTF.